These 6 T cell receptor beta chains originate from one sample sequenced in a study of identical twins. TCRdb re-called the 5' RACE reads through MiXCR, storing one row per CDR3 protein. The sample lists about 790,000 distinct CDR3 sequences; 15% to 20% were seen once. The sample was also reused in another study, on T cells expressing NK-cell markers.

The sample consisted of PBMCs. The receptors here all came from a woman under 30 in good health.

This clonotype was detected a few times. This chain links TRBV6-1 with TRBJ1-2; the match to TRBD1 covers 10 bases. V was clipped by 4 bases and J by 6 bases; unmatched bases: 8. The CDR3 covers 15 residues. Per germline, CDR1 MNHNS and CDR2 SASEGT. CDR3 sequence: CASSASGTGVDGYTF. DNA of the CDR3: TGTGCCAGCAGTGCTTCCGGGACAGGGGTTGATGGCTACACCTTC.

This sequence joins TRBV10-3 and TRBJ2-1; 11 nucleotides agree with TRBD2. The CDR3 contains 16 residues. Germline loops: CDR1 ENHRY, CDR2 SYGVKD. The trim removed 3 bases at V and 4 bases at J, leaving 5 bases unmatched. CDR3 DNA sequence: TGTGCCATCAGTGATGGGGGACTAGCGGTGTACAATGAGCAGTTCTTC. Amino acids: CAISDGGLAVYNEQFF.

The chain carries TRBV5-1 and TRBJ2-7, with a weak D call TRBD1 (5 bases). There are 13 residues in the CDR3. Trimming removed 1 base from V and 5 bases from J, with 10 bases in between. The germline gives CDR1 SGHRS, CDR2 YFSETQ. The CDR3 nucleotides are TGCGCCAGCAGCTTGAGCAGGGTCGACGAGCAGTACTTC. Amino acids: CASSLSRVDEQYF.

V is TRBV29-1 and J is TRBJ2-7, with TRBD1 matching over 8 bases. CDR1 is SQVTM, CDR2 ANQGSEA, per germline. J was trimmed by 6 bases and V by 6 bases; bases with no gene match: 13. CDR3 size: 14 residues. The CDR3 DNA is TGCAGCGTCCCCTTCGGGACAGGAAGGGGCGAGCAGTACTTC. As protein: CSVPFGTGRGEQYF.

In this sample, this clonotype turned up a few times. V gene TRBV6-6 combines with J gene TRBJ2-7, with TRBD2 as a possible D gene (6 bases). With 7 bases removed from V and 5 bases from J, the gap between germline ends came to 15 bases. CDR3 length: 13 residues. Germline V lookup: CDR1 MNHNY, CDR2 SVGAGI (reference sequence). The CDR3 bases are TGTGCCAGCACCACCGGGAGAACCCACGAGCAGTACTTC. It translates to CASTTGRTHEQYF.

The gene calls are TRBV10-3 and TRBJ2-7; 10 bases fit TRBD2. V dropped 0 bases and J dropped 0; count of bases not matched to a gene: 5. Germline V lookup: CDR1 ENHRY, CDR2 SYGVKD. The CDR3 extends over 17 amino acids. DNA of the CDR3: TGTGCCATCAGTGAGTCGACTCTAGCGGGAGACTCCTACGAGCAGTACTTC. It specifies CAISESTLAGDSYEQYF.